The clone carrying this T cell receptor (beta chain) was seen many times. This CDR3 is built from 15 residues. The junction had 8 bases not matched to a gene; V was cut back by 5 bases and J by 2 bases. Per the germline V gene, CDR1 is MGHDK and CDR2 is SYGVNS. Patients with other autoimmune diseases, uncontrolled infections, pregnancy or lactation were excluded. PBMCs had their origin in fresh peripheral blood (around 10 ml). TCR beta CDR3 amplification used RNA transcripts. Scientists carried out first-round RT-PCR using HTBI primers and then a second-round multiplex PCR. TCRdb re-called the multiplex PCR reads with MiXCR, one entry per CDR3 protein. Of about 500,000 distinct CDR3 sequences detected, approximately 15% appear once; the ten largest clones hold about 10%. This sample stems from a study of Graves' ophthalmopathy and Graves' hyperthyroidism.

This sequence originates from a woman aged 30 to 39 with Graves' ophthalmopathy. V usage is TRBV25-1 and J usage is TRBJ2-5, with 7 bases identical to TRBD2. The sequenced sample consisted of blood. The CDR3 DNA reads as TGTGCCAGCAGTCCGGGGGGAGGCCAGCAAGAGACCCAGTACTTC. Its translation: CASSPGGGQQETQYF.